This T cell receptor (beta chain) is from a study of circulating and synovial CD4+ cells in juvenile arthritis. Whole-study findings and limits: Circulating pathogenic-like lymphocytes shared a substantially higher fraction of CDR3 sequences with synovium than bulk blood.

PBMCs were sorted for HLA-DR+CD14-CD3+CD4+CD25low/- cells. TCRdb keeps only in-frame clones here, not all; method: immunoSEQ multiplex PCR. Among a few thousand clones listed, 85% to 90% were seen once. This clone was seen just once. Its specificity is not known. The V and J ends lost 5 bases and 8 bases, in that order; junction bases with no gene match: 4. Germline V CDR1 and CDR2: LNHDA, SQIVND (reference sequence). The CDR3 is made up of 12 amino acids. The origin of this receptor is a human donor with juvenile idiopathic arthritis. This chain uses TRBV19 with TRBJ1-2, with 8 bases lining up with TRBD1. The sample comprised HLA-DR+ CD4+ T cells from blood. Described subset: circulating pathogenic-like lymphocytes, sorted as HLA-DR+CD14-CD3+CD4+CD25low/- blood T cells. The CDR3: CASSFGQGGYTF. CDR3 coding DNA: TGTGCCAGTAGTTTCGGACAGGGCGGCTACACCTTC.